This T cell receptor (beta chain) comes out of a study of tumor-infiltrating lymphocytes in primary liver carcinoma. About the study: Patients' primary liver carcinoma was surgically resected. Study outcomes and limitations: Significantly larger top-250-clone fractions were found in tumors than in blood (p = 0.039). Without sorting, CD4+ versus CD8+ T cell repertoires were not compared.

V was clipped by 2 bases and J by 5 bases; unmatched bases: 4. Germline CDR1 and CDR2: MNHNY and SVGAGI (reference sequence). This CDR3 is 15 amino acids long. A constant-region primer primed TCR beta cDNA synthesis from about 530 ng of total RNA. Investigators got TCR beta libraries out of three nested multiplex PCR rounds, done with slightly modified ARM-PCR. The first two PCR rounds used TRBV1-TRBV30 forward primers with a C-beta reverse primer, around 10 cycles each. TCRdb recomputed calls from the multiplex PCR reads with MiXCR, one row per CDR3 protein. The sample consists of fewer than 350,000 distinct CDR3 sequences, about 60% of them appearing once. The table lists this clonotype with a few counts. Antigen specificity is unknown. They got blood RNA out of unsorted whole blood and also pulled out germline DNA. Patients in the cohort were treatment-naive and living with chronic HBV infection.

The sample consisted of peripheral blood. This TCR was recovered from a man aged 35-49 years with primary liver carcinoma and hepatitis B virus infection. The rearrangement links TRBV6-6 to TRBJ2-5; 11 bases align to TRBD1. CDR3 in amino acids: CASSYQGQGVETQYF. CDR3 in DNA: TGTGCCAGCAGTTACCAGGGACAGGGGGTTGAGACCCAGTACTTC.